The 32 T cell receptor beta chains reported below all come from one sample, sequenced in a study of T cell changes during pregnancy in multiple sclerosis. Some clones are missing from TCRdb's copy, which holds only in-frame ones; the method was immunoSEQ multiplex PCR. This table holds almost 55,000 clones, about nine tenths found once. The sample was CD8+ T cells from peripheral blood mononuclear cells, taken before pregnancy. These receptors originate from a female donor with multiple sclerosis, enrolled in a pregnancy study.

CDR3 sequence (DNA): TGTGCCAGCAGCGTAGCCCCACTAGCGGACTCCTACAATGAGCAGTTCTTC. Protein product: CASSVAPLADSYNEQFF. The V and J genes are TRBV9 and TRBJ2-1, with 8 nucleotides matching TRBD2. The V gene's germline CDR1 is SGDLS and CDR2 YYNGEE. Trimming removed 0 bases from V and 0 bases from J; junction bases left unmatched: 5. The CDR3 consists of 17 residues. The complete variable domain, with remaining parts taken from reference TRBV9 and TRBJ2-1, reads DSGVTQTPKHLITATGQRVTLRCSPRSGDLSVYWYQQSLDQGLQFLIQYYNGEERAKGNILERFSAQQFPDLHSELNLSSLELGDSALYFCASSVAPLADSYNEQFFGPGTRLTVL.

This chain joins TRBV14 and TRBJ2-1; D may be TRBD2 (6 bases). The CDR3 extends over 14 amino acids. Germline values: CDR1 SGHDN, CDR2 FVKESK. Trimming shortened V by 4 bases and J by 4 bases, and 11 bases separated the two germline ends. The CDR3 is CASSLNGGYNEQFF. CDR3 DNA: TGTGCCAGCAGCCTAAACGGGGGATACAATGAGCAGTTCTTC.

This rearrangement joins TRBV7-6 to TRBJ2-7, with TRBD2 matching 14 bases. Germline CDR1 SGHVS, CDR2 FNYEAQ. J gave up 3 bases and V 2 bases, and 6 bases lay outside the gene matches. This CDR3 contains 17 residues. For the CDR3, the DNA is TGTGCCAGCAGCTTAAGGACTAGCGGGGGGAAACTCTACGAGCAGTACTTC. This encodes CASSLRTSGGKLYEQYF.

The V and J genes are TRBV7-9 and TRBJ1-5; D is perhaps TRBD1 (6 bases). Germline lookup yields CDR1 SEHNR and CDR2 FQNEAQ (reference sequence). Trimming cost V 1 base and J 3 bases, with 7 bases left between them. This CDR3 spans 14 amino acids. In DNA form, the CDR3 reads TGTGCCAGCAGCTTAGGACAGGTCAATCAGCCCCAGCATTTT. It encodes CASSLGQVNQPQHF.

This chain joins TRBV7-6 and TRBJ2-7; D gene uncertain. The CDR3 is 13 amino acids. The V and J ends lost 5 bases and 1 base respectively, with 9 bases between them. Germline V lookup: CDR1 SGHVS, CDR2 FNYEAQ. DNA of the CDR3: TGTGCCAGCAGCACCGGAGATTCCTACGAGCAGTACTTC. Encoded protein: CASSTGDSYEQYF.

This rearrangement joins TRBV5-6 to TRBJ1-2; no clear D gene. The CDR3 spans 17 residues. V lost 0 bases, J lost 2 bases, and 17 bases lay in between. CDR1 and CDR2 from the germline V gene are SGHDT and YYEEEE. This chain's CDR3 is CASSLARRTYENYGYTF. CDR3 nucleotides: TGTGCCAGCAGCTTGGCCCGTAGGACTTACGAGAACTATGGCTACACCTTC. Full variable domain (missing parts from reference TRBV5-6 and TRBJ1-2): DAGVTQSPTHLIKTRGQQVTLRCSPKSGHDTVSWYQQALGQGPQFIFQYYEEEERQRGNFPDRFSGHQFPNYSSELNVNALLLGDSALYLCASSLARRTYENYGYTFGSGTRLTVV.

CDR3 bases: TGTGCCAGCAGTCTATTCCCCGGAGGGTTTTCCTACGAGCAGTACTTC. Protein: CASSLFPGGFSYEQYF. This rearrangement joins TRBV27 to TRBJ2-7, with a weak D call TRBD2 (6 bases). Trimming pared 5 bases from V and 1 base from J, leaving 18 bases between. From germline, CDR1 is MNHEY and CDR2 SMNVEV (reference sequence). The CDR3 totals 16 residues.

The chain carries TRBV7-9 and TRBJ1-2; D might be TRBD1 (6 bases). CDR1 is SEHNR and CDR2 is FQNEAQ in the germline V gene (reference sequence). This CDR3 has 14 amino acids. The V end lost 6 bases, the J end lost 3 bases, and 14 bases lay between the germline ends. CDR3: CASSPSAGDYGYTF. The CDR3 DNA sequence: TGTGCCAGCAGTCCGAGCGCAGGGGACTATGGCTACACCTTC. Based on the CDR3 plus reference TRBV7-9 and TRBJ1-2, the full variable domain is DTGVSQNPRHKITKRGQNVTFRCDPISEHNRLYWYRQTLGQGPEFLTYFQNEAQLEKSRLLSDRFSAERPKGSFSTLEIQRTEQGDSAMYLCASSPSAGDYGYTFGSGTRLTVV.

Ten or more counts support this clone. V gene TRBV4-3 combines with J gene TRBJ2-1; the match to TRBD2 covers 14 bases. This CDR3 contains 18 residues. V dropped 0 bases and J dropped 4; count of bases not matched to a gene: 5. CDR1 and CDR2 from the germline V gene are LGHNA and YSLEER. CDR3 DNA sequence: TGCGCCAGCAGCCAAGAGGGACTAGCGGGGGATTCGTACAATGAGCAGTTCTTC. It yields the protein CASSQEGLAGDSYNEQFF.

The genes are TRBV9 and TRBJ2-2, with D possibly being TRBD2 (6 bases). CDR1 is SGDLS, CDR2 YYNGEE, per germline. The CDR3 is 14 amino acids. The V end lost 6 bases, the J end lost 4 bases, and 13 bases lay between the germline ends. The chain's CDR3 is CASTRRGSTGELFF. The CDR3 coding sequence is TGTGCCAGCACGAGGCGGGGTAGCACCGGGGAGCTGTTTTTT.

The chain recombines TRBV9 with TRBJ2-3; 7 bases fit TRBD2. Per the germline V gene, CDR1 is SGDLS and CDR2 is YYNGEE. V lost 7 bases and J lost 2; bases outside the gene matches: 7. This CDR3 is built from 14 residues. CDR3 nucleotide sequence: TGTGCCAGCGGGAGCGGGGACCCCACAGATACGCAGTATTTT. Translation: CASGSGDPTDTQYF.

This clone was recorded many times. The chain couples TRBV19 to TRBJ1-2; the D gene is possibly TRBD1 (6 bases). CDR1 LNHDA and CDR2 SQIVND come from the germline V gene (reference sequence). Trimming left V 6 bases short and J 3 bases short, with 17 bases between. The CDR3 contains 15 residues. This CDR3 reads CASSRRNRDDYGYTF. CDR3 coding DNA: TGTGCCAGTAGCCGACGGAACAGGGACGACTATGGCTACACCTTC.

The J gene is TRBJ2-3, the V gene TRBV7-2; 13 positions agree with TRBD2. This CDR3 is built from 18 residues. J lost 0 bases, V lost 1 base, and 4 bases had no gene match. Germline V gives CDR1 SGHTA, CDR2 FQGNSA. The CDR3 DNA follows: TGTGCCAGCAGCTTAGAACTAGCGGGGGGGTCGAGCACAGATACGCAGTATTTT. Translation gives CASSLELAGGSSTDTQYF. The variable domain in full, with the rest retrieved from reference TRBV7-2 and TRBJ2-3, is GAGVSQSPSNKVTEKGKDVELRCDPISGHTALYWYRQSLGQGLEFLIYFQGNSAPDKSGLPSDRFSAERTGGSVSTLTIQRTQQEDSAVYLCASSLELAGGSSTDTQYFGPGTRLTVL.

The genes are TRBV29-1 and TRBJ2-4; 7 bases fit TRBD1. CDR1 is SQVTM, CDR2 ANQGSEA, per germline. CDR3 size: 15 residues. The ends lost 6 bases at V and 6 bases at J; junction bases unmatched: 14. For the CDR3, the DNA is TGCAGCGTGTACAGGGGCTCGCAGGCGGGAAACATTCAGTACTTC. Protein product: CSVYRGSQAGNIQYF.

In DNA form, the CDR3 reads TGTGCCAGTAGAACGACAGGTAGCTCCTACAATGAGCAGTTCTTC. It translates to CASRTTGSSYNEQFF. V and J are TRBV6-1 and TRBJ2-1, with D possibly TRBD1 on 6 matching bases. CDR1 is MNHNS and CDR2 is SASEGT in the germline V gene. The CDR3 runs to 15 residues. V gave up 9 bases and J gave up 0 bases, with 15 bases separating them.

The chain employs TRBV4-3 and TRBJ1-5; the D gene is possibly TRBD1 (5 bases). CDR1 and CDR2 (germline): LGHNA, YSLEER. This CDR3 has 14 amino acids. V was pared by 0 bases and J by 7 bases, with 10 bases between. CDR3 coding DNA: TGCGCCAGCAGCCAAGAAGTAGGGGTCCAGCCCCAGCATTTT. This codes for CASSQEVGVQPQHF.

This clone was counted only a few times. The V gene is TRBV7-3, the J gene TRBJ2-3, with 10 bases that match TRBD2. V trimming: 2 bases; J trimming: 0 bases; junction bases outside the gene matches: 8. The germline V gene encodes CDR1 SGHTA and CDR2 FQGTGA. The CDR3 consists of 18 residues. CDR3: CASSLRRGTSASTDTQYF. For the CDR3, the DNA is TGTGCCAGCAGCTTACGCCGCGGGACTAGCGCGAGCACAGATACGCAGTATTTT. The entire variable domain, with the rest obtained from reference TRBV7-3 and TRBJ2-3, is as follows: GAGVSQTPSNKVTEKGKYVELRCDPISGHTALYWYRQSLGQGPEFLIYFQGTGAADDSGLPNDRFFAVRPEGSVSTLKIQRTERGDSAVYLCASSLRRGTSASTDTQYFGPGTRLTVL.

The genes are TRBV2 and TRBJ2-7; TRBD2 is a possible D gene (6 bases). Deletions cut 6 bases from V and 9 bases from J, with 15 bases between. Germline-derived CDR1 and CDR2 are SNHLY and FYNNEI. The CDR3 consists of 12 residues. CDR3 amino acids: CASRGTRVGQYF. The CDR3 DNA is TGTGCCAGCAGGGGGACTCGGGTCGGGCAGTACTTC.

The genes are TRBV5-4 and TRBJ2-7; TRBD2 aligns across 9 bases. This CDR3 spans 13 amino acids. Germline CDR1 reads SGHNT; CDR2 reads YYREEE (reference sequence). V trimming: 9 bases; J trimming: 7 bases; junction bases outside the gene matches: 11. In DNA, the CDR3 is TGTGCCACCTCCCTGCGGGGGGGCGGGGAGCAGTACTTC. Its translation is CATSLRGGGEQYF.

The J gene is TRBJ1-2, the V gene TRBV19; D not certain. The V end lost 5 bases, the J end lost 2 bases, and 9 bases lay between the germline ends. This CDR3 is built from 13 residues. In germline, CDR1 is LNHDA, CDR2 SQIVND (reference sequence). CDR3 coding DNA: TGTGCCAGTAGTCCCAGATTGAACTATGGCTACACCTTC. This encodes CASSPRLNYGYTF.

The V gene is TRBV4-1, the J gene TRBJ1-2; D uncertain. Germline loops: CDR1 MGHRA, CDR2 YSYEKL. The CDR3 sequence is 14 residues long. Trimming cost V 0 bases and J 0 bases, with 5 bases left between them. The CDR3 is CASSQEAANYGYTF. CDR3 coding DNA: TGCGCCAGCAGCCAAGAGGCAGCTAACTATGGCTACACCTTC.

The chain uses TRBV6-1 and TRBJ1-5; TRBD1 matches at 9 bases. The CDR3 length is 14 residues. The J segment lost 4 bases and the V segment lost 6 bases, leaving 4 bases of the junction unmatched. From germline, CDR1 is MNHNS and CDR2 SASEGT. The DNA for the CDR3 is TGTGCCAGCAGAAGGGACAGGGAGAATCAGCCCCAGCATTTT. Its protein product is CASRRDRENQPQHF.

The rearrangement uses TRBV4-3 and TRBJ1-1, with 8 bases identical to TRBD1. This CDR3 has 15 amino acids. V was pared by 2 bases and J by 2 bases, with 4 bases of the junction left unmatched. Germline lookup yields CDR1 LGHNA and CDR2 YSLEER. The chain's CDR3 is CASSQSDRVNTEAFF. CDR3 DNA: TGCGCCAGCAGCCAATCGGACAGGGTTAACACTGAAGCTTTCTTT.

This CDR3 is CASSLPLAGDNEQFF. The CDR3 coding sequence is TGTGCCAGCAGCTTACCTCTAGCGGGGGACAATGAGCAGTTCTTC. V gene TRBV7-8 combines with J gene TRBJ2-1, with 10 positions matching TRBD2. This CDR3 spans 15 amino acids. Germline CDR1 and CDR2: SGHVS and FQNEAQ. Trimming at V came to 2 bases and at J to 5 bases, leaving 3 bases not matched to a gene. Drawing the rest from reference TRBV7-8 and TRBJ2-1, the complete variable domain is GAGVSQSPRYKVAKRGQDVALRCDPISGHVSLFWYQQALGQGPEFLTYFQNEAQLDKSGLPSDRFFAERPEGSVSTLKIQRTQQEDSAVYLCASSLPLAGDNEQFFGPGTRLTVL.

This rearrangement joins TRBV7-8 to TRBJ2-4; 10 positions match TRBD2. The CDR3 loop spans 16 amino acids. The germline CDR1 and CDR2 sequences are SGHVS and FQNEAQ. After removal of 4 bases from V and 8 bases from J, the junction contained 11 bases not matched to a gene. CDR3 DNA: TGTGCCAGCAGCTATTCCAGCGGGGGGGATCCGGACATTCAGTACTTC. Its translation: CASSYSSGGDPDIQYF.

This rearrangement joins TRBV2 to TRBJ1-5; D is perhaps TRBD1 (6 bases). Looked up from germline, CDR1 is SNHLY and CDR2 is FYNNEI. Trimming took 5 bases from V and 9 from J, leaving 17 bases between them. This CDR3 has 14 amino acids. The CDR3 DNA sequence: TGTGCCAGCAGTCCCTTTGGGGGCCAACGGCCCCAGCATTTT. This codes for CASSPFGGQRPQHF.

The chain has TRBV6-6 and TRBJ1-5, with D tentatively TRBD1 (5 bases). The CDR3 totals 12 residues. With 3 bases removed from V and 6 bases from J, the gap between germline ends came to 6 bases. The germline CDR1 and CDR2 sequences are MNHNY and SVGAGI (reference sequence). The CDR3 coding sequence is TGTGCCAGCAGTTATCAGGGTCAGCCCCAGCATTTT. Its protein is CASSYQGQPQHF.

This chain uses TRBV9 with TRBJ2-1; D is perhaps TRBD2 (6 bases). V was shortened by 4 bases and J by 2 bases, with 10 bases between the two germline ends. CDR3 length: 14 amino acids. The germline V gene encodes CDR1 SGDLS and CDR2 YYNGEE. The CDR3 loop is CASSPWTTYNEQFF. The CDR3 nucleotides are TGTGCCAGCAGCCCTTGGACTACCTACAATGAGCAGTTCTTC.

This clone came up a few times. The chain is built from TRBV15 and TRBJ2-3; D perhaps matches TRBD2 (7 bases). This CDR3 region has 17 residues. The germline V and J ends were trimmed by 1 base and 6 bases, with 20 bases remaining between them. Germline CDR1 LNHNV, CDR2 YYDKDF (reference sequence). CDR3 loop: CATSRVGGLTGSDTQYF. The CDR3 DNA follows: TGTGCCACCAGCAGAGTGGGGGGGCTCACAGGTTCGGATACGCAGTATTTT.

The chain recombines TRBV6-5 with TRBJ2-2; 8 bases are a match to TRBD1. Germline V gene sequence: CDR1 MNHEY, CDR2 SVGAGI. The CDR3 is 15 amino acids. Trimming cost V 5 bases and J 4 bases; bases outside gene matches: 6. Here the CDR3 DNA reads TGTGCCAGCAGTCCCCACAGGGGGACCACCGGGGAGCTGTTTTTT. This sequence encodes CASSPHRGTTGELFF.

Of note for this clone: One end of the junction is discordant with germline, which a read error may explain. V is TRBV5-4 and J is TRBJ1-2, with TRBD1 matching 7 bases. This CDR3 has 17 amino acids. The germline gives CDR1 SGHNT, CDR2 YYREEE (reference sequence). The CDR3 reads CASGLGPGTDVVYGYTF. The CDR3 nucleotides read TGTGCCAGCGGCTTGGGCCCGGGGACAGACGTTGTCTATGGCTACACCTTC. The full variable domain, completed using reference TRBV5-4 and TRBJ1-2, is ETGVTQSPTHLIKTRGQQVTLRCSSQSGHNTVSWYQQALGQGPQFIFQYYREEENGRGNFPPRFSGLQFPNYSSELNVNALELDDSALYLCASGLGPGTDVVYGYTFGSGTRLTVV.

J is TRBJ1-2 and V is TRBV7-2; 7 nucleotides line up with TRBD1. The CDR3 has 14 amino acids. The trim removed 8 bases at V and 4 bases at J, leaving 10 bases unmatched. Germline lookup yields CDR1 SGHTA and CDR2 FQGNSA. The CDR3 protein is CASFDRASTYGYTF. The CDR3 nucleotides read TGTGCCAGCTTCGACAGGGCTTCTACCTATGGCTACACCTTC.